A single sample is the source of the 14 T cell receptor beta chains below, sequenced in a study of OX40 agonist ivuxolimab in advanced cancers. The protocol was immunoSEQ multiplex PCR, while the TCRdb copy is restricted to in-frame clones and leaves out a portion. Of fewer than 70,000 clones listed, approximately 88% are singletons. The starting material was CD4+ or CD8+ T cells sorted from blood, obtained in a trial of the OX40 agonist ivuxolimab. The origin of the receptors is an adult with an advanced solid tumor such as melanoma, head and neck, liver or kidney cancer.

The rearrangement joins TRBV11-2 to TRBJ1-6; D not resolved. The length of the CDR3 is 20 residues. The germline CDR1 and CDR2 sequences are SGHAT and FQNNGV. V shed 0 bases and J shed 7 bases, with 25 bases lying between them. The CDR3 coding sequence is TGTGCCAGCAGCTTAGACTATTACTCGTGGGCCCGCGAGGGCAATTCACCCCTCCACTTT. Protein product: CASSLDYYSWAREGNSPLHF.

The chain joins TRBV19 to TRBJ1-1; a possible D gene is TRBD1 (5 bases). The germline V gene has CDR1 LNHDA and CDR2 SQIVND (reference sequence). This CDR3 is 12 amino acids long. V lost 3 bases and J lost 10, with 12 bases in between. CDR3 sequence (DNA): TGTGCCAGTAGTATGTTAGAGGGGATAGCTTTCTTT. It translates to CASSMLEGIAFF.

Only one count was recorded for this clone. CDR3 in amino acids: CASSLAAGGYEQYF. In DNA form, the CDR3 reads TGTGCCAGCAGCTTGGCCGCAGGGGGCTACGAGCAGTACTTC. The V call is TRBV7-6, the J call TRBJ2-7; 7 bases are shared with TRBD1. The germline CDR1 and CDR2 sequences are SGHVS and FNYEAQ. The ends lost 3 bases at V and 3 bases at J; junction bases unmatched: 5. The CDR3 length is 14 residues.

The gene calls are TRBV9 and TRBJ1-6; D not certain. The CDR3 sequence is 16 residues long. The V gene lost 6 bases and the J gene lost 0 bases, with 13 bases spanning the gap. The germline V gene encodes CDR1 SGDLS and CDR2 YYNGEE. Here the CDR3 reads CASTSGGSSYNSPLHF. CDR3 coding DNA: TGTGCCAGCACAAGCGGCGGGAGCTCCTATAATTCACCCCTCCACTTT.

The chain employs TRBV7-3 and TRBJ2-6; 7 positions agree with TRBD2. Trimming cost V 2 bases and J 2 bases; bases outside gene matches: 9. Per the germline V gene, CDR1 is SGHTA and CDR2 is FQGTGA. The length of the CDR3 is 18 residues. This chain's CDR3 is CASSLYPSGTPGANVLTF. In DNA, the CDR3 is TGTGCCAGCAGCTTATATCCTAGCGGAACGCCTGGGGCCAACGTCCTGACTTTC.

The rearrangement uses TRBV10-3 and TRBJ2-7, with TRBD2 identical over 7 bases. CDR3 length equals 13 residues. CDR1 and CDR2 from the germline V gene are ENHRY and SYGVKD. The junction had 2 bases not matched to a gene; V was cut back by 0 bases and J by 6 bases. The CDR3 nucleotides are TGTGCCATCAGTGAGTCGGCTAGCGGCGAGCAGTACTTC. Translation: CAISESASGEQYF.

The chain is built from TRBV5-1 and TRBJ2-5; 14 bases align to TRBD2. The CDR3 is 15 amino acids. Per germline, CDR1 SGHRS and CDR2 YFSETQ. Trimming cost V 7 bases and J 4 bases; bases outside gene matches: 6. The CDR3 here is CASALTSGGGETQYF. CDR3 bases: TGCGCCAGCGCGTTGACTAGCGGGGGGGGAGAGACCCAGTACTTC.

The chain combines TRBV5-5 with TRBJ1-4; D call uncertain. The CDR3 has 14 amino acids. With 0 bases removed from V and 0 bases from J, the gap between germline ends came to 3 bases. From germline, CDR1 is SGHKS and CDR2 YYEKEE (reference sequence). CDR3 sequence reads: CASSLGPTNEKLFF. The CDR3 bases are TGTGCCAGCAGCTTGGGTCCAACTAATGAAAAACTGTTTTTT.

This chain connects TRBV5-4 to TRBJ2-3, with 7 bases aligning to TRBD2. Unmatched junction bases numbered 14, after V lost 4 bases and J lost 3 bases. There are 17 residues in the CDR3. The germline V gene has CDR1 SGHNT and CDR2 YYREEE (reference sequence). CDR3 in amino acids: CASSLRGGRLRTDTQYF. In nucleotides, the CDR3 is TGTGCCAGCAGCCTGAGGGGCGGGAGATTAAGGACAGATACGCAGTATTTT.

The count of this clone is one. The chain combines TRBV2 with TRBJ2-1; possible D gene TRBD1, 6 bases. The CDR3 contains 17 residues. The ends were cut back, 1 base at V and 1 base at J, with 14 bases in the middle. The germline V gene encodes CDR1 SNHLY and CDR2 FYNNEI. The CDR3 coding sequence is TGTGCCAGCAGTGAAGGATACAGGGTCGGGTCCTACAATGAGCAGTTCTTC. Residues: CASSEGYRVGSYNEQFF.

The V and J genes are TRBV6-5 and TRBJ2-3, with D unresolved. This CDR3 spans 14 amino acids. Germline loops: CDR1 MNHEY, CDR2 SVGAGI. Deletions cut 10 bases from V and 6 bases from J, with 20 bases between. The DNA of the CDR3 is TGTGCCACTAGTATGGGCCTCACCACGGATACGCAGTATTTT. Its protein is CATSMGLTTDTQYF.

The J gene is TRBJ1-2, the V gene TRBV9; 9 nucleotides line up with TRBD1. J was trimmed by 5 bases and V by 0 bases; bases with no gene match: 14. The CDR3 is 18 amino acids. Germline values: CDR1 SGDLS, CDR2 YYNGEE. The CDR3 protein is CASSVEPQPGQGRYGYTF. The CDR3 bases are TGTGCCAGCAGCGTAGAACCCCAACCGGGACAGGGTAGATATGGCTACACCTTC.

This chain connects TRBV11-3 to TRBJ2-5, with 7 bases matching TRBD1. V lost 1 base and J lost 3; bases outside the gene matches: 5. Germline lookup yields CDR1 SGHNT and CDR2 YENEEA. There are 15 residues in the CDR3. For the CDR3, the DNA is TGTGCCAGCAGCTTAGGGCAGGGGACAGAAGAGACCCAGTACTTC. Translation gives CASSLGQGTEETQYF.

The rearrangement links TRBV19 to TRBJ2-5, with 9 nucleotides matching TRBD1. Germline V gene data show CDR1 as LNHDA and CDR2 as SQIVND (reference sequence). The length of the CDR3 is 15 residues. The J segment lost 4 bases and the V segment lost 4 bases, leaving 7 bases of the junction unmatched. This CDR3 is CASSTQTGGGETQYF. The CDR3 region has the DNA TGTGCCAGTAGTACTCAGACAGGGGGAGGAGAGACCCAGTACTTC.